This T cell receptor beta chain was documented in a study of neurological immune-mediated disorders. Germline V gene lookup returns CDR1 SQVTM and CDR2 ANQGSEA. Trimming removed 5 bases from V and 4 bases from J, with 11 bases in between. The CDR3 has 12 amino acids. This clonotype is medium-sized (0.01 to 0.1%) by share. What it binds is not known. Use was made of roughly 910,000 CD4+ or CD8+ T cells in sorted libraries. By 5'RACE with 10-nucleotide random UMIs, the cDNA was made. TCRdb called the 5' RACE reads again in MiXCR, with one record for every CDR3 protein. The table records tens of thousands of distinct CDR3 sequences, 11% of them present only once. Overall study findings and caveats: Falling below healthy controls, multiple sclerosis showed the least TCR clonal expansion, while HTLV-1-associated myelopathy showed the most. Expanded clones shared no CDR3 amino acid sequences across subjects, suggesting private repertoires in all groups.

This receptor was taken from a woman aged 30 to 39 with HTLV-1-associated myelopathy (HAM/TSP). This rearrangement joins TRBV29-1 to TRBJ1-2; no clear D. The sample consisted of CD4+ T cells from blood. The CDR3 is CSVHQASYGYTF. As DNA, the CDR3 is TGCAGCGTTCATCAGGCCTCCTATGGCTACACCTTC.